The entry below describes one T cell receptor (beta chain). This sample is drawn from a study of control samples from healthy donors and cancer patients. Sequencing was performed with immunoSEQ multiplex PCR; in TCRdb, only in-frame clones are kept and a portion is missing. This sample yields approximately 94,000 clones, of which 86% are seen a single time; roughly 1.3% belongs to the top ten. CDR3 length: 16 residues. The germline CDR1 and CDR2 sequences are MNHEY and SVGAGI. Trimming pared 2 bases from V and 11 bases from J, leaving 23 bases between. The sequenced material came from blood. The chain links TRBV6-5 to TRBJ2-3, with D tentatively TRBD1 or TRBD2 (6 bases each). This sequence originates from a woman aged 45-65 years in good health. This CDR3 reads CASSYEGVAPGGGQYF. CDR3 bases: TGTGCCAGCAGTTACGAGGGGGTAGCTCCAGGAGGGGGGCAGTATTTT.